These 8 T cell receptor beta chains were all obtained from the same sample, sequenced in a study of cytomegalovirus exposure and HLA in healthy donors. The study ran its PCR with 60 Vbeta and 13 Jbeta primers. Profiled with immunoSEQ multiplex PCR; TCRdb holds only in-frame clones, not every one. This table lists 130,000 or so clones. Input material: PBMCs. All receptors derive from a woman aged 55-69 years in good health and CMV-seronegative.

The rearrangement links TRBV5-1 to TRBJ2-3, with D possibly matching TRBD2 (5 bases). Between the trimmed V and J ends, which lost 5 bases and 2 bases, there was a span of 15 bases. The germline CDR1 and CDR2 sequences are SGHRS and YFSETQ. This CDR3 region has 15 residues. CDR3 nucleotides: TGCGCCAGCAGTCAAGGACTCACCCTCACAGATACGCAGTATTTT. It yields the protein CASSQGLTLTDTQYF.

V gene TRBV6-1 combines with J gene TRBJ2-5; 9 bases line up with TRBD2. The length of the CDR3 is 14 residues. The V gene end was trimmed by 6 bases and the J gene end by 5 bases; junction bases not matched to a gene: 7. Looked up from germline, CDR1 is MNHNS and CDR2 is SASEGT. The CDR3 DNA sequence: TGTGCCAGCAGGGATCTAGCGGGGCAGGAGACCCAGTACTTC. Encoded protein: CASRDLAGQETQYF.

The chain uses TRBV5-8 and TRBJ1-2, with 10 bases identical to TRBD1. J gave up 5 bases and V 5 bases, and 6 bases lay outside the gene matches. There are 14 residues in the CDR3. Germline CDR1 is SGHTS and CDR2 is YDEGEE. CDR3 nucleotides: TGTGCCAGCAGGCATGGACAGGGGGTTTATGGCTACACCTTC. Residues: CASRHGQGVYGYTF.

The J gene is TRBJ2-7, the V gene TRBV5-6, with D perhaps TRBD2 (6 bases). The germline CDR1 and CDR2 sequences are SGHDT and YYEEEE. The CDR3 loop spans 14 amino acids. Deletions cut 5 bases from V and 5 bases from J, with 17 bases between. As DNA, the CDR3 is TGTGCCAGCAGTTCATCCGGGGAGGTCCACGAGCAGTACTTC. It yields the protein CASSSSGEVHEQYF.

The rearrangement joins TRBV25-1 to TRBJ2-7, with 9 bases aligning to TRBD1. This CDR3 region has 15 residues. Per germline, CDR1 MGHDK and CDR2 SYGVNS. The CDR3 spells CASCPDRGLPGEQYF. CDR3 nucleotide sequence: TGTGCGAGCTGCCCGGACAGGGGCCTGCCTGGGGAGCAGTACTTC.

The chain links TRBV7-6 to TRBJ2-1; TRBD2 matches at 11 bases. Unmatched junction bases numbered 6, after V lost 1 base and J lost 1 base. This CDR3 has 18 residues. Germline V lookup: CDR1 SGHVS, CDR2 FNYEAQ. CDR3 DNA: TGTGCCAGCAGCTTAGGGGCGACTAGCGGGAATTCCTACAATGAGCAGTTCTTC. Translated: CASSLGATSGNSYNEQFF.

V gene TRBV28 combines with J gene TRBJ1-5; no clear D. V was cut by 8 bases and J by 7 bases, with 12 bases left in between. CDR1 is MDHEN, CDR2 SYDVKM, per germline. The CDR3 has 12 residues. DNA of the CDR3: TGTGCCAGCCTACGTCGCGAACAGCCCCAGCATTTT. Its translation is CASLRREQPQHF.

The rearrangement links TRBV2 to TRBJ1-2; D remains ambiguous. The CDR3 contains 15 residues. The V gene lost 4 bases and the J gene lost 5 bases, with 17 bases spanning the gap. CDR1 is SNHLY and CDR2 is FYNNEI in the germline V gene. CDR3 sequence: CASSGFPGGRYGYTF. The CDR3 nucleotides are TGTGCCAGCAGTGGGTTTCCGGGTGGGAGGTATGGCTACACCTTC.